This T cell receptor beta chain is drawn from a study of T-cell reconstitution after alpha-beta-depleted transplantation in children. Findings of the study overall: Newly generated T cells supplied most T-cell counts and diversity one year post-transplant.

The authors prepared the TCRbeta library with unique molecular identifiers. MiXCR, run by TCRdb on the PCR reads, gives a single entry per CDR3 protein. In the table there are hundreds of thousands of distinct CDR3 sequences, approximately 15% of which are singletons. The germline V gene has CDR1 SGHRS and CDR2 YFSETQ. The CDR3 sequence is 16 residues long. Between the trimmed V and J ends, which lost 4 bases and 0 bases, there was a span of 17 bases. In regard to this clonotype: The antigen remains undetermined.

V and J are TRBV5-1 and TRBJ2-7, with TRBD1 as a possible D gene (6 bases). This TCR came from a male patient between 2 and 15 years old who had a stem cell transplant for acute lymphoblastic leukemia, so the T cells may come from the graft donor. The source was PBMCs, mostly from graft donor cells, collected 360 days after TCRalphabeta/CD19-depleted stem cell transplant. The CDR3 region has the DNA TGCGCCAGCAGCCTAACCCAGGGGAAGAGCTCCTACGAGCAGTACTTC. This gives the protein CASSLTQGKSSYEQYF.